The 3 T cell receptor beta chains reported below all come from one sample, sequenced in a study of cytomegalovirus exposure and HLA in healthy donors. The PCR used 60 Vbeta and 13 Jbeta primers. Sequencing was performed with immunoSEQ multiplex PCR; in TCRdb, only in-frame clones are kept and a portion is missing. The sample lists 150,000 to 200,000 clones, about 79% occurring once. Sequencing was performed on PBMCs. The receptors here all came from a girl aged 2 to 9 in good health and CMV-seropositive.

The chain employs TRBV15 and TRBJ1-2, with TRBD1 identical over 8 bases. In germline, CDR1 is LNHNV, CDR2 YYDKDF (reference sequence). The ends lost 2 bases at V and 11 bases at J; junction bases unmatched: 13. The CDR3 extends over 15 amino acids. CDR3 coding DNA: TGTGCCACCAGCAGATTAGACAGGGGAGAAACCTTATACACCTTC. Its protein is CATSRLDRGETLYTF.

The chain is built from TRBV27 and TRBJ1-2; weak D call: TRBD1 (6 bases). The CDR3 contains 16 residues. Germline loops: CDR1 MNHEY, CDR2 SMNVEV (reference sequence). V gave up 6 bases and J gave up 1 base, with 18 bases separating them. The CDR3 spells CASSPSEGTINYGYTF. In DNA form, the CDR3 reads TGTGCCAGCAGCCCGTCCGAGGGGACAATTAACTATGGCTACACCTTC.

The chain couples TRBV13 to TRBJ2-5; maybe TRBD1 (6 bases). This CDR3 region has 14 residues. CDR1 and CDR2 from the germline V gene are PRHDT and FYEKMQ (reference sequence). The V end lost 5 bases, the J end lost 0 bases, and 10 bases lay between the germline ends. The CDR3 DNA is TGTGCCAGCAGCCTCCGGGACAACCAAGAGACCCAGTACTTC. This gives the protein CASSLRDNQETQYF.